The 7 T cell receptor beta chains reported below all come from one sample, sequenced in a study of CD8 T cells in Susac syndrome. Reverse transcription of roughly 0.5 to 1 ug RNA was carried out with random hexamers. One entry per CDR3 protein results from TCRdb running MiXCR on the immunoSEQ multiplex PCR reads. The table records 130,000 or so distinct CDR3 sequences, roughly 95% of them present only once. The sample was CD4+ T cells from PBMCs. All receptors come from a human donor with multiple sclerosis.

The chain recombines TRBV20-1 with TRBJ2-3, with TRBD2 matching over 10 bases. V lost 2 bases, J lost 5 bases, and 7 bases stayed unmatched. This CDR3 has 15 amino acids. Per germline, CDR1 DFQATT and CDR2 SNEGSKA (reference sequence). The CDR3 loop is CSARLAGVFGDTQYF. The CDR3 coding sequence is TGCAGTGCTAGACTAGCGGGAGTATTCGGAGATACGCAGTATTTT.

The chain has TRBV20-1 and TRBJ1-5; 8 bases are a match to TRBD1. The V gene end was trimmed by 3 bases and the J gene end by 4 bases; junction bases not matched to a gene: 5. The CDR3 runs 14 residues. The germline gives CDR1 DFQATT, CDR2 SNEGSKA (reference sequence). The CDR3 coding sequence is TGCAGTGCTAGGTGGCAGGGGGCGAATCAGCCCCAGCATTTT. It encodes CSARWQGANQPQHF.

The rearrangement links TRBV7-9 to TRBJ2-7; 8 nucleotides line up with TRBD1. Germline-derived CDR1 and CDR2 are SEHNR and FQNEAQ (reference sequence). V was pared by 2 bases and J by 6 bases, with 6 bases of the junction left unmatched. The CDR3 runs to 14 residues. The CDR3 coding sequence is TGTGCCAGCAGCTTACAGGGGGCAGGGGGCGAGCAGTACTTC. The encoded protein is CASSLQGAGGEQYF.

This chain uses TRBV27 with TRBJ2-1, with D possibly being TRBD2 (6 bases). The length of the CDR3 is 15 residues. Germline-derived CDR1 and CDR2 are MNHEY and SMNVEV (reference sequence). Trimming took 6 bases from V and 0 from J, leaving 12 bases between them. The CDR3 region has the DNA TGTGCCAGCAGCCTTCGGGAGACCTCCTACAATGAGCAGTTCTTC. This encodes CASSLRETSYNEQFF.

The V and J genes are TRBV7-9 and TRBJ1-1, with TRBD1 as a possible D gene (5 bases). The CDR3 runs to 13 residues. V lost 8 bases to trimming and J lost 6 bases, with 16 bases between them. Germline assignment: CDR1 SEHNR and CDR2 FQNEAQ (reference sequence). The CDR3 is CASRREGAAEAFF. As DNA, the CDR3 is TGTGCCAGCCGTCGAGAAGGGGCCGCTGAAGCTTTCTTT.

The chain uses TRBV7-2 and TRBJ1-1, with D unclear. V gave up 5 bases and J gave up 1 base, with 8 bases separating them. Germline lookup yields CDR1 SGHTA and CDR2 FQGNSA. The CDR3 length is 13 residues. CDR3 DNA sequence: TGTGCCAGCAGCACACAGAGGAACACTGAAGCTTTCTTT. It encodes CASSTQRNTEAFF.

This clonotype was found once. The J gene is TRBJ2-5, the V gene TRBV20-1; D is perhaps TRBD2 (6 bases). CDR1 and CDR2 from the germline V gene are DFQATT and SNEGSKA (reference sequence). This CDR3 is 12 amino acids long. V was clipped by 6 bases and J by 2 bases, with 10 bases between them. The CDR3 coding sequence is TGCAGTGCACCGGGGGTTCAAGAGACCCAGTACTTC. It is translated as CSAPGVQETQYF.